Included here is one T cell receptor (beta chain) sequence, with context. V was cut by 1 base and J by 0 bases, with 16 bases left in between. CDR1 ENHRY and CDR2 SYGVKD come from the germline V gene. The CDR3 consists of 19 residues. The data are from a study of blood T cell repertoires in COVID-19. Among Cohort 3 donors, those recovered had two negative PCRs, clearance, or symptom resolution. The assay was immunoSEQ multiplex PCR, and TCRdb's table has in-frame clones only and misses some. Among about 330,000 clones, about 89% were seen once, and the ten largest hold roughly 5.2%. Sample: PBMCs or T cells enriched from blood (not recorded which). The sequence derives from a woman in her thirties who had recovered from COVID-19. The chain joins TRBV10-3 to TRBJ1-6, with D possibly being TRBD1 (6 bases). The CDR3 reads CAISEYAGQDSSYNSPLHF. In DNA form, the CDR3 reads TGTGCCATCAGTGAGTACGCGGGTCAGGACAGCTCCTATAATTCACCCCTCCACTTT.